These 27 T cell receptor beta chains originate from one sample sequenced in a study of cytomegalovirus exposure and HLA in healthy donors. With 60 Vbeta and 13 Jbeta primers, the PCR was carried out. Some clones are missing from TCRdb's copy, which holds only in-frame ones; the method was immunoSEQ multiplex PCR. The sample shows 110,000 to 150,000 clones, 60% to 80% of them seen only once. Material: PBMCs. The receptors here all came from a female donor in good health and CMV-seronegative.

This clone was recorded a few times. V gene TRBV14 combines with J gene TRBJ2-7; D not resolved. Germline V gene data show CDR1 as SGHDN and CDR2 as FVKESK. With 0 bases removed from V and 9 bases from J, the gap between germline ends came to 15 bases. The CDR3 sequence is 14 residues long. The CDR3 DNA reads TGTGCCAGCAGCCAAGAGGTTGGAGTTTCTGGGCAGTACTTC. This encodes CASSQEVGVSGQYF.

This chain joins TRBV6-6 and TRBJ1-2, with 10 positions matching TRBD1. The CDR3 contains 15 residues. After removal of 0 bases from V and 8 bases from J, the junction contained 6 bases not matched to a gene. Germline V lookup: CDR1 MNHNY, CDR2 SVGAGI (reference sequence). The CDR3 region is CASSYSGTGAWGYTF. DNA of the CDR3: TGTGCCAGCAGTTACTCAGGGACAGGGGCCTGGGGCTACACCTTC.

The V and J genes are TRBV5-1 and TRBJ2-3; no firm D call. V gave up 0 bases and J gave up 2 bases, with 7 bases separating them. This CDR3 comprises 14 residues. Germline V lookup: CDR1 SGHRS, CDR2 YFSETQ. CDR3 sequence (DNA): TGCGCCAGCAGCTTGGAGGCGGTCACAGATACGCAGTATTTT. Translating it yields CASSLEAVTDTQYF.

This clone was detected only once. The chain couples TRBV27 to TRBJ1-1; D not certain. Germline assignment: CDR1 MNHEY and CDR2 SMNVEV (reference sequence). V gave up 6 bases and J gave up 1 base, with 9 bases separating them. The CDR3 runs to 13 residues. The CDR3 is CASSLVENTEAFF. In DNA form, the CDR3 reads TGTGCCAGCAGCCTGGTAGAGAACACTGAAGCTTTCTTT.

The CDR3 spells CASSHSQGAYGYTF. The DNA for the CDR3 is TGCGCCAGCAGCCACTCTCAGGGGGCTTATGGCTACACCTTC. This chain links TRBV5-1 with TRBJ1-2; 8 bases map to TRBD1. V lost 4 bases to trimming and J lost 5 bases; unmatched junction nucleotides: 7. Per the germline V gene, CDR1 is SGHRS and CDR2 is YFSETQ. The CDR3 is made up of 14 amino acids.

This chain joins TRBV29-1 and TRBJ2-2, with D maybe TRBD1 (5 bases). This CDR3 is 14 amino acids long. V lost 7 bases and J lost 1, with 13 bases in between. The germline V gene encodes CDR1 SQVTM and CDR2 ANQGSEA. In DNA, the CDR3 is TGCAGCGCCGTGGGCAGGGAGAACACCGGGGAGCTGTTTTTT. Its translation: CSAVGRENTGELFF.

The chain carries TRBV7-9 and TRBJ2-5; 7 bases are a match to TRBD2. The better agreement between TRBJ2-7 and the DNA end casts doubt on the J call. From germline, CDR1 is SEHNR and CDR2 FQNEAQ (reference sequence). CDR3 length: 16 residues. This CDR3 is CASSPSGGDYAYEQYF. DNA of the CDR3: TGTGCCAGCAGCCCTTCTGGAGGGGACTACGCCTACGAGCAGTACTTC.

The chain has TRBV11-2 and TRBJ2-6; a weak D match, TRBD1 (5 bases). Germline CDR1 reads SGHAT; CDR2 reads FQNNGV. Trimming shortened V by 5 bases and J by 2 bases, and 19 bases separated the two germline ends. The CDR3 is made up of 18 amino acids. For the CDR3, the DNA is TGTGCCAGCAGCCTAACCCAACAGGTTTTGCCTGGGGCCAACGTCCTGACTTTC. Translating gives CASSLTQQVLPGANVLTF.

CDR3 DNA: TGTGCCAGCAGCTTAGTGTTAGCGGGAGGATCGAACACCGGGGAGCTGTTTTTT. Protein: CASSLVLAGGSNTGELFF. This rearrangement joins TRBV11-2 to TRBJ2-2; 10 positions agree with TRBD2. Germline CDR1 reads SGHAT; CDR2 reads FQNNGV. The junction had 5 bases not matched to a gene; V was cut back by 1 base and J by 0 bases. This CDR3 has 18 residues.

This chain uses TRBV7-2 with TRBJ2-1, with 9 bases lining up with TRBD2. J was trimmed by 7 bases and V by 0 bases; bases with no gene match: 4. From germline, CDR1 is SGHTA and CDR2 FQGNSA. This CDR3 spans 15 amino acids. This chain's CDR3 is CASSLALAGSNEQFF. DNA for the CDR3: TGTGCCAGCAGCTTAGCACTAGCGGGTTCGAATGAGCAGTTCTTC.

The rearrangement joins TRBV6-5 to TRBJ2-7, with TRBD1 identical over 8 bases. V lost 0 bases and J lost 5; bases outside the gene matches: 6. CDR3 size: 15 residues. Germline CDR1 MNHEY, CDR2 SVGAGI. The CDR3 bases are TGTGCCAGCAGTTACTCACGGACAGGGAAAGACGAGCAGTACTTC. It yields the protein CASSYSRTGKDEQYF.

The chain uses TRBV7-9 and TRBJ2-1; TRBD1 matches 10 bases. Germline V gene sequence: CDR1 SEHNR, CDR2 FQNEAQ (reference sequence). The junction had 2 bases not matched to a gene; V was cut back by 1 base and J by 5 bases. The CDR3 consists of 15 residues. The DNA of the CDR3 is TGTGCCAGCAGCTTAGAAGGACAGGGGGACAATGAGCAGTTCTTC. It encodes CASSLEGQGDNEQFF.

The sample holds a few counts of this clone. The V call is TRBV19, the J call TRBJ1-1; 8 nucleotides match TRBD1. The V gene end was trimmed by 5 bases and the J gene end by 5 bases; junction bases not matched to a gene: 4. The CDR3 is 13 amino acids. Per the germline V gene, CDR1 is LNHDA and CDR2 is SQIVND (reference sequence). The CDR3 sequence: CASSLDRATEAFF. The CDR3 nucleotides read TGTGCCAGTAGTTTGGACAGGGCTACTGAAGCTTTCTTT.

This clone came up a few times. This chain uses TRBV25-1 with TRBJ2-1, with 8 bases matching TRBD1. Germline lookup yields CDR1 MGHDK and CDR2 SYGVNS. V dropped 4 bases and J dropped 4; count of bases not matched to a gene: 12. This CDR3 contains 17 residues. CDR3 loop: CASSVLTGGVLYNEQFF. In nucleotides, the CDR3 is TGTGCCAGCAGTGTTTTAACAGGGGGAGTCCTTTACAATGAGCAGTTCTTC.

The J gene is TRBJ1-2, the V gene TRBV7-8, with D unclear. V lost 1 base and J 7 bases, leaving 10 bases between the germline ends. The length of the CDR3 is 13 residues. CDR1 is SGHVS, CDR2 FQNEAQ, per germline. The DNA of the CDR3 is TGTGCCAGCAGCTTAGGATTAGTGAGTGGCTACACCTTC. Translation gives CASSLGLVSGYTF.

The chain combines TRBV19 with TRBJ1-1, with 8 positions matching TRBD1. The CDR3 is 14 amino acids. V shed 6 bases, J shed 5 bases, and the junction held 8 bases outside the gene matches. Germline V lookup: CDR1 LNHDA, CDR2 SQIVND (reference sequence). The CDR3 loop is CASRTTGGGTEAFF. DNA of the CDR3: TGTGCCAGTAGAACTACAGGGGGGGGTACTGAAGCTTTCTTT.

Only one count was recorded for this clone. The genes are TRBV11-3 and TRBJ1-1; 7 positions match TRBD1. With 5 bases clipped from V and 6 bases from J, the junction kept 12 bases outside the gene matches. This CDR3 is 15 amino acids long. Germline lookup yields CDR1 SGHNT and CDR2 YENEEA. The CDR3 nucleotides are TGTGCCAGCAGCCCGCCGGACAGGAGGGGGCCTGAAGCTTTCTTT. This sequence encodes CASSPPDRRGPEAFF.

V is TRBV28 and J is TRBJ1-2; D remains ambiguous. Germline lookup yields CDR1 MDHEN and CDR2 SYDVKM. Trimming shortened V by 3 bases and J by 6 bases, and 14 bases separated the two germline ends. This CDR3 is 14 amino acids long. The CDR3: CASSLAGFTNGYTF. The CDR3 DNA follows: TGTGCCAGCAGTTTGGCGGGGTTCACGAATGGCTACACCTTC.

The DNA for the CDR3 is TGCGCCAGCAGCCCGGCAGGGGGGACAGGAACCTTCGAGCAGTACTTC. This codes for CASSPAGGTGTFEQYF. The chain links TRBV4-1 to TRBJ2-7, with 8 bases lining up with TRBD1. The CDR3 is made up of 16 amino acids. CDR1 MGHRA and CDR2 YSYEKL come from the germline V gene. Trimming cost V 4 bases and J 6 bases; bases outside gene matches: 14.

The J gene is TRBJ1-2, the V gene TRBV5-5; maybe TRBD1 (6 bases). V lost 4 bases and J lost 3, with 10 bases in between. This CDR3 is 13 amino acids long. CDR1 SGHKS and CDR2 YYEKEE come from the germline V gene (reference sequence). In DNA, the CDR3 is TGTGCCAGCAGCGCGGACAGTGACTATGGCTACACCTTC. Its translation: CASSADSDYGYTF. Filled out from reference TRBV5-5 and TRBJ1-2, the complete variable domain reads DAGVTQSPTHLIKTRGQQVTLRCSPISGHKSVSWYQQVLGQGPQFIFQYYEKEERGRGNFPDRFSARQFPNYSSELNVNALLLGDSALYLCASSADSDYGYTFGSGTRLTVV.

V and J are TRBV5-1 and TRBJ2-1; the D gene is possibly TRBD2 (5 bases). Trimming took off 0 bases at V and 1 base at J, with 11 bases between the two ends. Germline lookup yields CDR1 SGHRS and CDR2 YFSETQ. The CDR3 is 16 residues long. As DNA, the CDR3 is TGCGCCAGCAGCTTGGGTCTGATAGCGTCCTACAATGAGCAGTTCTTC. It is translated as CASSLGLIASYNEQFF.

The J gene is TRBJ1-4, the V gene TRBV7-9; 9 bases are a match to TRBD1. Germline trimming cut 3 bases from V and 5 bases from J; bases unmatched to any gene: 4. Germline CDR1 reads SEHNR; CDR2 reads FQNEAQ (reference sequence). CDR3 length: 15 residues. DNA of the CDR3: TGTGCCAGCAGCTTCTTGGGGACAGGGAATGAAAAACTGTTTTTT. Translation gives CASSFLGTGNEKLFF.

This chain links TRBV4-1 with TRBJ2-1; a possible D gene is TRBD2 (5 bases). Germline V gene data show CDR1 as MGHRA and CDR2 as YSYEKL. CDR3 size: 14 residues. Trimming removed 5 bases from V and 6 bases from J, with 14 bases in between. This CDR3 reads CASSSRQEGNEQFF. CDR3 coding DNA: TGCGCCAGCAGCTCCCGACAAGAGGGCAATGAGCAGTTCTTC.

Notes on this clone: At one end, the junction sequence differs from germline, possibly due to a read error. The V and J genes are TRBV5-1 and TRBJ2-2; TRBD1 aligns across 9 bases. The germline CDR1 and CDR2 sequences are SGHRS and YFSETQ. There are 17 residues in the CDR3. The CDR3 DNA reads TGCGCCAGCAGCTCACCGAGACAGGGGGTCGGGACCGGGGAGCTGTCTTTT. Translated: CASSSPRQGVGTGELSF.

The chain recombines TRBV27 with TRBJ2-5, with no clear D. Trimming left V 3 bases short and J 11 bases short, with 13 bases between. Germline lookup yields CDR1 MNHEY and CDR2 SMNVEV (reference sequence). The CDR3 has 12 residues. The CDR3 DNA reads as TGTGCCAGCAGTTTGGATATGGTGGAGCAGTACTTC. Its protein product is CASSLDMVEQYF.

The chain carries TRBV4-1 and TRBJ2-3; 9 bases are shared with TRBD1. V gave up 4 bases and J gave up 5 bases; unmatched junction bases: 7. The CDR3 consists of 15 residues. From germline, CDR1 is MGHRA and CDR2 YSYEKL. This CDR3 reads CASSLGTGWIDTQYF. CDR3 DNA sequence: TGCGCCAGCAGCCTTGGGACAGGGTGGATAGATACGCAGTATTTT.

V and J are TRBV7-6 and TRBJ2-3; the D gene is possibly TRBD1 (7 bases). Trimming shortened V by 5 bases and J by 5 bases, and 14 bases separated the two germline ends. The CDR3 runs to 14 residues. Germline values: CDR1 SGHVS, CDR2 FNYEAQ. The CDR3 coding sequence is TGTGCCAGCAGCGTGGACAGGAGGGGAGATACGCAGTATTTT. It translates to CASSVDRRGDTQYF.